This is a list of T cell receptor beta chains from one sample in a study of identifying expanded T cells in peripheral blood. Method: immunoSEQ multiplex PCR; TCRdb's copy keeps in-frame clones and lacks some. The data hold about 91,000 clones, with 88% observed a single time. Sequenced input: blood. The receptors were sampled from a person between 18 and 75 years old in good health. The CDR3 runs from the conserved cysteine through the conserved F or W. A D gene is named only where the DNA matches it firmly. Clone size appears in some rows only: once, few, many, or a class for an expanded clone.

TRBJ2-3	TRBD1	TRBV5-4	-	CASSSSRVTGKRADTQYF	TGTGCCAGCAGCTCATCCCGGGTGACAGGGAAGCGTGCAGATACGCAGTATTTT
TRBJ2-1	-	TRBV7-9	-	CASSQPGSGMNEQFF	TGTGCCAGCAGCCAACCGGGTTCGGGCATGAATGAGCAGTTCTTC
TRBJ2-6	-	TRBV29-1	-	CSVTDSLSGANVLTF	TGCAGCGTTACGGACAGCCTCTCTGGGGCCAACGTCCTGACTTTC
TRBJ2-7	-	TRBV11-2	few	CASSFVREQYF	TGTGCCAGCAGCTTTGTGCGGGAGCAGTACTTC
TRBJ2-2	-	TRBV28	-	CASSLAPGRGETGELFF	TGTGCCAGCAGTTTAGCTCCTGGCAGGGGGGAGACCGGGGAGCTGTTTTTT
TRBJ2-2	TRBD2	TRBV6-5	-	CASSRGVSGTGELFF	TGTGCCAGCAGCCGGGGGGTCTCCGGCACCGGGGAGCTGTTTTTT
TRBJ2-7	-	TRBV28	-	CASSARTQRQYF	TGTGCCAGCAGTGCCCGCACACAGCGACAGTACTTC
TRBJ2-3	TRBD2	TRBV27	-	CASSQGSGSDLGTQYF	TGTGCCAGCAGTCAGGGCAGCGGGAGTGATCTTGGTACGCAGTATTTT
TRBJ2-2	TRBD2	TRBV11-2	-	CASSQRLAGGPGTGELFF	TGTGCCAGCAGCCAAAGACTAGCGGGAGGGCCGGGGACCGGGGAGCTGTTTTTT
TRBJ2-3	TRBD2	TRBV6-5	-	CASSYRTSEDTQYF	TGTGCCAGCAGTTACCGGACTAGCGAGGATACGCAGTATTTT
TRBJ2-3	-	TRBV15	-	CATSRDTDTQYF	TGTGCCACCAGCAGGGACACAGATACGCAGTATTTT
TRBJ2-2	-	TRBV6-1	once	CASSDRNTGELFF	TGTGCCAGCAGTGACAGAAACACCGGGGAGCTGTTTTTT
TRBJ2-1	-	TRBV4-2	-	CASSQPFGVGFNEQFF	TGTGCCAGCAGCCAGCCCTTCGGGGTCGGTTTCAATGAGCAGTTCTTC
TRBJ2-5	-	TRBV4-3	-	CASSQDPPGRDYQETQYF	TGCGCCAGCAGCCAAGATCCCCCTGGGCGGGACTACCAAGAGACCCAGTACTTC
TRBJ2-3	TRBD1	TRBV5-6	-	CASSSDRVGTDTQYF	TGTGCCAGCAGCTCAGACAGGGTGGGGACAGATACGCAGTATTTT
TRBJ2-3	TRBD2	TRBV10-3	once	CAIKKALERERGTDTQYF	TGTGCCATCAAGAAGGCGCTTGAGCGGGAGCGCGGCACAGATACGCAGTATTTT
TRBJ2-7	-	TRBV18	-	CASSPRAATYEQYF	TGTGCCAGCTCACCACGGGCAGCGACCTACGAGCAGTACTTC
TRBJ2-7	-	TRBV9	-	CASSVGQTGREQYF	TGTGCCAGCAGCGTAGGGCAGACGGGCAGGGAGCAGTACTTC
TRBJ1-2	TRBD1	TRBV7-8	-	CASSPGTGGISYTF	TGTGCCAGCAGCCCAGGGACAGGGGGCATAAGCTACACCTTC
TRBJ2-5	TRBD2	TRBV12-5	-	CASGLVTAGGETQYF	TGTGCTAGTGGTTTGGTAACAGCGGGAGGGGAGACCCAGTACTTC
TRBJ2-1	TRBD2	TRBV7-3	once	CASSLTGTSVYNEQFF	TGTGCCAGCAGCTTAACAGGGACTAGCGTTTACAATGAGCAGTTCTTC
TRBJ1-1	-	TRBV7-9	-	CASSFSQGINTEAFF	TGTGCCAGCAGCTTCTCGCAGGGTATAAACACTGAAGCTTTCTTT
TRBJ1-1	-	TRBV28	-	CASGRGVDLEAFF	TGTGCCAGCGGCCGGGGGGTAGACCTTGAAGCTTTCTTT
TRBJ2-7	-	TRBV10-2	-	CATGGREQYF	TGCGCCACAGGGGGGAGGGAGCAGTACTTC
TRBJ2-7	TRBD2	TRBV28	once	CASSPLAGVNEQYF	TGTGCCAGCAGCCCCCTAGCGGGAGTGAACGAGCAGTACTTC
TRBJ2-7	-	TRBV18	-	CASSPVASYEQYF	TGTGCCAGCTCACCGGTGGCCTCCTACGAGCAGTACTTC
TRBJ1-1	-	TRBV5-1	-	CASSLDGRVNTEAFF	TGCGCCAGCAGCTTGGATGGGCGCGTGAACACTGAAGCTTTCTTT
TRBJ1-2	TRBD1	TRBV4-2	-	CASSPPDRVSYGYTF	TGTGCCAGCAGTCCCCCGGACAGGGTGAGCTATGGCTACACCTTC
TRBJ2-5	TRBD1	TRBV6-1	once	CASSDLTGTGGETQYF	TGTGCCAGCAGTGACCTGACCGGGACAGGGGGGGAGACCCAGTACTTC
TRBJ2-7	-	TRBV4-3	-	CASSQDPGRSYEQYF	TGCGCCAGCAGCCAAGATCCGGGCAGATCCTACGAGCAGTACTTC
TRBJ1-2	-	TRBV30	few	CAWNLQVRGGYTF	TGTGCCTGGAACCTCCAGGTCCGCGGGGGCTACACCTTC
TRBJ1-5	TRBD1	TRBV10-2	-	CASSVGQGGQPQHF	TGCGCCAGCAGTGTGGGACAGGGAGGTCAGCCCCAGCATTTT
TRBJ1-3	TRBD1	TRBV6-5	-	CASSRGGLGNTIYF	TGTGCCAGCAGCCGAGGGGGCCTTGGAAACACCATATATTTT